This T cell receptor beta chain is from a study of T cell responses to AZD1222 COVID-19 vaccine. Broader study findings: Regions left unmutated in variants are reportedly the target of nearly half of spike-specific TCRs. It should be noted that donors were predominantly white British and more often female, and clonal diversity was possibly underestimated. There were repertoire samples only from the period after the peak T cell response.

The data were produced by immunoSEQ multiplex PCR, yet TCRdb's version contains in-frame clones alone and is incomplete. The table has some 80,000 clones, about 74% seen once; the top ten hold 27%. Trimming removed 2 bases at V and 5 bases at J, with 7 bases between. There are 13 residues in the CDR3. Germline values: CDR1 KGHSH, CDR2 LQKENI. Points on this clone: Its specificity is not known.

This sequence originates from an adult who received the MenACWY meningococcal vaccine as a control. The source was peripheral blood, collected 28 days after the second dose of the MenACWY control vaccine. The chain carries TRBV18 and TRBJ1-3, with D possibly matching TRBD1 (5 bases). The CDR3 DNA is TGTGCCAGCTCACCAGACAGACGAAACACCATATATTTT. Encoded protein: CASSPDRRNTIYF.